The 18 T cell receptor beta chains below were found in one sample sequenced in a study of glioma-infiltrating T cells. Amplification of TCR alpha and beta CDR3 regions from RNA used iRepertoire nested multiplex PCR. TCRdb used MiXCR to reprocess the multiplex PCR reads, holding one entry per CDR3 protein. The sample has 300,000 to 400,000 distinct CDR3 sequences, roughly two fifths seen once; the top ten hold about 12%. The sample consisted of glioma tissue, nonneoplastic brain tissue, or PBMCs (not recorded which). All receptors derive from a human donor with low-grade glioma or glioblastoma, undergoing nonglioma brain surgery, or in good health (not recorded which).

Remarks on this clonotype: A much more abundant neighbour one base away suggests this may be a read error. V usage is TRBV6-5 and J usage is TRBJ2-5, with 10 bases lining up with TRBD1. This CDR3 comprises 19 residues. V was pared by 2 bases and J by 1 base, with 13 bases of the junction left unmatched. Per the germline V gene, CDR1 is MNHEY and CDR2 is SVGAGI. As DNA, the CDR3 is TGTGCCAGCAGTTACACCGTTTCCACGACAGGGGGCTTCCAAGAGACCCAGTACTTC. It yields the protein CASSYTVSTTGGFQETQYF.

A few counts support this clonotype. The rearrangement uses TRBV28 and TRBJ1-5; D gene unclear. Germline CDR1 and CDR2: MDHEN and SYDVKM. The length of the CDR3 is 14 residues. V lost 6 bases to trimming and J lost 1 base, with 10 bases between them. CDR3 sequence reads: CASSLQRSNQPQHF. The CDR3 nucleotides are TGTGCCAGCAGCTTACAACGGAGCAATCAGCCCCAGCATTTT.

The chain has TRBV4-1 and TRBJ2-7, with D possibly matching TRBD2 (7 bases). The V end was cut by 4 bases, the J end by 2 bases, with 15 bases between. The germline CDR1 and CDR2 sequences are MGHRA and YSYEKL. The CDR3 contains 15 residues. CDR3 nucleotides: TGCGCCAGCAGCCCTTATGGGGGGGGGCCCTACGAGCAGTACTTC. This translates into CASSPYGGGPYEQYF.

This clonotype has more than one count but fewer than ten. The chain recombines TRBV4-3 with TRBJ1-2; 7 positions agree with TRBD1. Germline CDR1 LGHNA, CDR2 YSLEER. This CDR3 region has 17 residues. V lost 3 bases to trimming and J lost 0 bases; unmatched junction nucleotides: 10. CDR3 nucleotide sequence: TGCGCCAGCAGCCACTCCGGGACAGCCGTTTCTAACTATGGCTACACCTTC. Its translation is CASSHSGTAVSNYGYTF.

J is TRBJ1-5 and V is TRBV20-1; D may be TRBD1 (5 bases). The CDR3 covers 14 residues. The V end lost 4 bases, the J end lost 3 bases, and 13 bases lay between the germline ends. The V gene's germline CDR1 is DFQATT and CDR2 SNEGSKA (reference sequence). CDR3 protein: CSATGWKINQPQHF. DNA for the CDR3: TGCAGTGCTACAGGGTGGAAGATCAATCAGCCCCAGCATTTT.

About this clonotype: Since a much larger clone is just one base distant, this may be a read error. The rearrangement joins TRBV28 to TRBJ2-1, with a possible D match to TRBD2 (5 bases). Germline V CDR1 and CDR2: MDHEN, SYDVKM. This CDR3 has 16 amino acids. The DNA of the CDR3 is TGTGCCAGCAGTCCCGTGGACTCGGAGTCAGGCCATGAGCACTTCTTC. Its translation: CASSPVDSESGHEHFF.

In its sample, this clonotype was seen once. As the CDR3 is not closed by the conserved phenylalanine or tryptophan, this likely results from a read error. The J gene is TRBJ1-1, the V gene TRBV4-1, with 8 nucleotides matching TRBD1. This CDR3 has 14 amino acids. The V gene end was trimmed by 0 bases and the J gene end by 8 bases; junction bases not matched to a gene: 5. Germline CDR1 MGHRA, CDR2 YSYEKL. CDR3 loop: CASSQDQGDREAFS. DNA of the CDR3: TGCGCCAGCAGCCAAGATCAGGGGGACAGGGAAGCTTTCTCT.

This CDR3 is CASSYSSALAGSEQYF. DNA for the CDR3: TGTGCCAGCAGTTACTCATCGGCACTAGCGGGATCCGAGCAGTACTTC. The rearrangement uses TRBV6-2 or TRBV6-3 and TRBJ2-7; the match to TRBD2 covers 10 bases. The length of the CDR3 is 16 residues. V was clipped by 0 bases and J by 6 bases; unmatched bases: 8. Per germline, CDR1 MNHEY and CDR2 SVGEGT.

In DNA, the CDR3 is TGCAGTGCTAGACCCACAGGGGGTACCGAGTACTTC. This codes for CSARPTGGTEYF. This chain uses TRBV20-1 with TRBJ2-7; 8 positions match TRBD1. V shed 2 bases, J shed 11 bases, and the junction held 8 bases outside the gene matches. The CDR3 is 12 residues long. Per the germline V gene, CDR1 is DFQATT and CDR2 is SNEGSKA (reference sequence).

Ten or more counts support this clonotype. V usage is TRBV20-1 and J usage is TRBJ2-1; TRBD1 aligns across 11 bases. The CDR3 is made up of 17 amino acids. V lost 0 bases and J lost 4; bases outside the gene matches: 8. CDR1 is DFQATT and CDR2 is SNEGSKA in the germline V gene (reference sequence). The CDR3 bases are TGCAGTGCTAGAGAAGGGCCCGGGACAGGGGGTTACAATGAGCAGTTCTTC. Amino acid sequence: CSAREGPGTGGYNEQFF.

This chain uses TRBV5-1 with TRBJ2-3; 7 bases match TRBD2. J was trimmed by 0 bases and V by 5 bases; bases with no gene match: 6. The CDR3 is 15 amino acids. Germline V gene data show CDR1 as SGHRS and CDR2 as YFSETQ. The CDR3 sequence is CASRGAGYSTDTQYF. CDR3 sequence (DNA): TGCGCCAGCAGGGGAGCGGGATACAGCACAGATACGCAGTATTTT.

V gene TRBV24-1 combines with J gene TRBJ2-2; 9 bases fit TRBD2. The germline V gene encodes CDR1 KGHDR and CDR2 SFDVKD. With V trimmed by 7 bases and J by 7 bases, 12 bases remained unmatched. The CDR3 runs to 16 residues. CDR3 nucleotide sequence: TGTGCCACCAGATCAGTTTTAGCGGGAGACGACGGGGAGCTGTTTTTT. This encodes CATRSVLAGDDGELFF.

The rearrangement links TRBV28 to TRBJ1-5; 8 positions match TRBD1. Germline CDR1 is MDHEN and CDR2 is SYDVKM. This CDR3 is built from 16 residues. V was pared by 0 bases and J by 7 bases, with 8 bases of the junction left unmatched. CDR3 region: CASSLWPTGERQPQHF. The CDR3 nucleotides read TGTGCCAGCAGTTTATGGCCGACAGGGGAACGGCAGCCCCAGCATTTT.

This clonotype was counted at least ten times. The chain has TRBV7-2 and TRBJ1-1, with TRBD1 matching 9 bases. J was trimmed by 10 bases and V by 5 bases; bases with no gene match: 8. There are 13 residues in the CDR3. The germline V gene has CDR1 SGHTA and CDR2 FQGNSA. The CDR3 here is CASSSYRGRGAFF. CDR3 bases: TGTGCCAGCAGCAGTTACAGGGGGCGGGGAGCTTTCTTT.

V gene TRBV20-1 combines with J gene TRBJ2-7; TRBD2 matches 13 bases. CDR3 length: 15 residues. Germline-derived CDR1 and CDR2 are DFQATT and SNEGSKA (reference sequence). V was clipped by 3 bases and J by 2 bases; unmatched bases: 4. This chain's CDR3 is CSASGLAGAPYEQYF. CDR3 nucleotide sequence: TGCAGTGCTAGCGGACTAGCGGGAGCCCCCTACGAGCAGTACTTC.

This clonotype came up many times. The chain couples TRBV6-1 to TRBJ2-7; perhaps TRBD2 as D (6 bases). With 2 bases removed from V and 6 bases from J, the gap between germline ends came to 14 bases. The V gene's germline CDR1 is MNHNS and CDR2 SASEGT. The CDR3 totals 14 residues. The CDR3 DNA is TGTGCCAGCAGTGAACTAGCGCCCCGATCCGAGCAGTACTTC. It yields the protein CASSELAPRSEQYF.

This clonotype appeared once. This may come from a read error, since a much larger clone is one base off. The J gene is TRBJ2-1, the V gene TRBV28; a weak D match, TRBD1 (5 bases). Germline CDR1 reads MDHEN; CDR2 reads SYDVKM. CDR3 size: 13 residues. With 4 bases removed from V and 7 bases from J, the gap between germline ends came to 11 bases. The CDR3, as DNA: TGTGCCAGCAGTTGTCAGGGTAGTAATGAGCAGTTCTTC. Protein: CASSCQGSNEQFF.

This clonotype was found many times. This rearrangement joins TRBV20-1 to TRBJ1-2, with D perhaps matching TRBD1 (6 bases). The V end was cut by 0 bases, the J end by 4 bases, with 21 bases between. The germline V gene encodes CDR1 DFQATT and CDR2 SNEGSKA (reference sequence). This CDR3 region has 17 residues. CDR3 DNA: TGCAGTGCTAGAGATCGGATTCGAGGAGGGGGAGGCTATGGCTACACCTTC. Amino acid sequence: CSARDRIRGGGGYGYTF.